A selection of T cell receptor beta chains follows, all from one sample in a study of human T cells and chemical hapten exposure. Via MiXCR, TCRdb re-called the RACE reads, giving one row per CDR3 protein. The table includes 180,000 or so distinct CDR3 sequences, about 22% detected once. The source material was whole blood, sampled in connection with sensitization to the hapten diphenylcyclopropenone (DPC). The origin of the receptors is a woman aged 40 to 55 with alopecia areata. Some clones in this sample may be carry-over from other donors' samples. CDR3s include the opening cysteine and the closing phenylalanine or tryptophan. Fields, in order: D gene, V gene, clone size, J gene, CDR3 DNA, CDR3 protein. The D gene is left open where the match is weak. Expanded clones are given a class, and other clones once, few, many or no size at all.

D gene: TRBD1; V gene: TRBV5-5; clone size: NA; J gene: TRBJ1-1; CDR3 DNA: TGTGCCAGCAGCATGACAGGGTCCCACACTGAAGCTTTCTTT; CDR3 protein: CASSMTGSHTEAFF
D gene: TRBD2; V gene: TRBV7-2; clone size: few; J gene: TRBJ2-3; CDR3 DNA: TGTGCCAGCAGCTTACAAGCGGGACCCGCTGGTACGCAGTATTTT; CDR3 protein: CASSLQAGPAGTQYF
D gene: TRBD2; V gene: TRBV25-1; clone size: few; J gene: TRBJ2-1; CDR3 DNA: TGTGCCAGCAGTGAATGGGGGGGGAGCTCCTACAATGAGCAGTTCTTC; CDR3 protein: CASSEWGGSSYNEQFF
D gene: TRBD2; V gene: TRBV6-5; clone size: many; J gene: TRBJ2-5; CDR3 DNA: TGTGCCAGCAGTTACTCGCGGACTAGCGGGGGGATAAAGACCCAGTACTTC; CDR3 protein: CASSYSRTSGGIKTQYF
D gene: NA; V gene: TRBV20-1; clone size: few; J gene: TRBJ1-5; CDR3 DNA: TGCAGTGCTCAGGATGGGGCAGGCAATCAGCCCCAGCATTTT; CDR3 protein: CSAQDGAGNQPQHF
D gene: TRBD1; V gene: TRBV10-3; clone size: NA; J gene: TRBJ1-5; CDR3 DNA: TGTGCCATCAGTGAGACAGGACAGGACAATCAGCCCCAGCATTTT; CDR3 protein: CAISETGQDNQPQHF
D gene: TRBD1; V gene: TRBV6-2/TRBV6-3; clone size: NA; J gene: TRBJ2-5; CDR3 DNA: TGTGCCAGCAGGCGGGGACAGGGTTTGCGCCAAGAGACCCAGTACTTC; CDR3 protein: CASRRGQGLRQETQYF
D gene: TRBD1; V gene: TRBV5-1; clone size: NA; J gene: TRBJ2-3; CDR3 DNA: TGCGCCAGCAGCGTGGGGACAGGGAGCACAGATACGCAGTATTTT; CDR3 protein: CASSVGTGSTDTQYF
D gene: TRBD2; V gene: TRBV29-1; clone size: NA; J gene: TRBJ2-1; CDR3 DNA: TGCAGCGTCTCCAAGGGCGGGAGAGCCTACAATGAGCAGTTCTTC; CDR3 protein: CSVSKGGRAYNEQFF
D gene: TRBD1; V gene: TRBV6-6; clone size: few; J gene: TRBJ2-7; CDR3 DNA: TGTGCCAGCAGCCCCTATTATTTGCGGGACAGGACCTACGAGCAGTACTTC; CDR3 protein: CASSPYYLRDRTYEQYF
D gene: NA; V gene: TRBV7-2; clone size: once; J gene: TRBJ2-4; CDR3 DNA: TGTGCCAGTCAGGGTTTAGCCAAAAACATTCAGTACTTC; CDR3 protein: CASQGLAKNIQYF